The next 32 T cell receptor beta chains were all read from a single sample in a study of CD8 T cells in ankylosing spondylitis. Each CDR3 protein gets one entry after TCRdb re-called the 5' RACE reads with MiXCR. The sample has 120,000 to 150,000 distinct CDR3 sequences; roughly 8% are singletons. Sequenced material: synovial fluid, either unsorted or a sorted T cell fraction (not recorded which). These receptors were taken from a male donor with ankylosing spondylitis.

This clonotype was counted ten times or more. The CDR3 region has the DNA TGTGCCAGCACCCTTAGAAGGAGCTCCTACAATGAGCAGTTCTTC. Its translation: CASTLRRSSYNEQFF. The chain uses TRBV28 and TRBJ2-1, with D unresolved. This CDR3 contains 15 residues. V lost 7 bases to trimming and J lost 0 bases, with 13 bases between them. Germline V gives CDR1 MDHEN, CDR2 SYDVKM.

The V and J genes are TRBV20-1 and TRBJ1-5; possibly TRBD1 for D (5 bases). This CDR3 spans 16 amino acids. The V end was cut by 3 bases, the J end by 3 bases, with 18 bases between. The germline V gene has CDR1 DFQATT and CDR2 SNEGSKA (reference sequence). The CDR3, as DNA: TGCAGTGCTAGCTGGGGCGCCAGTAGTGTCAATCAGCCCCAGCATTTT. Translation gives CSASWGASSVNQPQHF.

This clonotype was seen more than once but under ten times. The V gene is TRBV7-3, the J gene TRBJ2-1; 8 positions match TRBD1. From germline, CDR1 is SGHTA and CDR2 FQGTGA. There are 16 residues in the CDR3. The junction had 7 bases not matched to a gene; V was cut back by 4 bases and J by 2 bases. The CDR3 nucleotides are TGTGCCAGCAGCTCCCCCGGGACAGGCCCCTACAATGAGCAGTTCTTC. As protein: CASSSPGTGPYNEQFF.

The V gene is TRBV29-1, the J gene TRBJ2-3; D is possibly TRBD1 (5 bases). The CDR3 is 11 amino acids. Germline V gives CDR1 SQVTM, CDR2 ANQGSEA. The germline V and J ends were trimmed by 6 bases and 13 bases, with 17 bases remaining between them. The DNA for the CDR3 is TGCAGCGTCGGAGACAGCTTAAATGAGTATTTT. The encoded protein is CSVGDSLNEYF.

The chain carries TRBV18 and TRBJ1-6; 9 bases are a match to TRBD1. Per germline, CDR1 KGHSH and CDR2 LQKENI. V dropped 5 bases and J dropped 8; count of bases not matched to a gene: 4. CDR3 length equals 14 residues. Here the CDR3 DNA reads TGTGCCAGCTCATTTGACAGGGGGTATTCACCCCTCCACTTT. Translating it yields CASSFDRGYSPLHF. Complete variable domain (other parts from reference TRBV18 and TRBJ1-6): NAGVMQNPRHLVRRRGQEARLRCSPMKGHSHVYWYRQLPEEGLKFMVYLQKENIIDESGMPKERFSAEFPKEGPSILRIQQVVRGDSAAYFCASSFDRGYSPLHFGNGTRLTVT.

In its sample, this clonotype was seen a few times. The chain couples TRBV7-2 to TRBJ2-7, with TRBD2 identical over 10 bases. The germline CDR1 and CDR2 sequences are SGHTA and FQGNSA. V lost 1 base, J lost 3 bases, and 6 bases stayed unmatched. This CDR3 is built from 16 residues. The DNA of the CDR3 is TGTGCCAGCAGCTTAGGGATAGCGGGAGGAGTCTACGAGCAGTACTTC. Translation: CASSLGIAGGVYEQYF.

This clonotype was counted ten times or more. The chain carries TRBV6-5 and TRBJ2-3; perhaps TRBD1 as D (6 bases). The V and J ends lost 4 bases and 2 bases respectively, with 16 bases between them. The CDR3 length is 16 residues. CDR1 and CDR2 (germline): MNHEY, SVGAGI. The CDR3 nucleotides are TGTGCCAGCAGTTTGGACAGCCTAGACTTCACAGATACGCAGTATTTT. Translation: CASSLDSLDFTDTQYF.

The chain uses TRBV24-1 and TRBJ2-3; 8 bases align to TRBD1. Germline V gives CDR1 KGHDR, CDR2 SFDVKD. V lost 0 bases, J lost 3 bases, and 4 bases stayed unmatched. This CDR3 comprises 16 residues. CDR3 loop: CATSDLGGQGTDTQYF. In DNA, the CDR3 is TGTGCCACCAGTGATTTGGGTGGACAGGGAACAGATACGCAGTATTTT.

The chain combines TRBV28 with TRBJ2-4, with D perhaps TRBD1 (5 bases). V was pared by 5 bases and J by 1 base, with 15 bases between. Per germline, CDR1 MDHEN and CDR2 SYDVKM. This CDR3 region has 16 residues. This chain's CDR3 is CASSGSGIGAKNIQYF. In DNA form, the CDR3 reads TGTGCCAGCAGTGGATCAGGGATTGGGGCCAAAAACATTCAGTACTTC.

This clonotype was observed a handful of times. This sequence joins TRBV12-3 or TRBV12-4 and TRBJ2-2; possibly TRBD2 for D (5 bases). The CDR3 length is 18 residues. Trimming removed 6 bases from V and 2 bases from J, with 22 bases in between. The chain's CDR3 is CASSLLLRLGANTGELFF. The CDR3 DNA sequence: TGTGCCAGCAGCCTCCTGCTCCGGTTGGGAGCAAACACCGGGGAGCTGTTTTTT.

The rearrangement uses TRBV10-3 and TRBJ2-5; 9 positions match TRBD1. The V segment lost 6 bases and the J segment 4 bases; nucleotides outside the gene matches: 6. CDR1 and CDR2 from the germline V gene are ENHRY and SYGVKD. The CDR3 is 14 residues long. The CDR3, as DNA: TGTGCCATCAGGGGGACAGGGAGTCGAGAGACCCAGTACTTC. Residues: CAIRGTGSRETQYF.

This clonotype was seen ten or more times. The chain combines TRBV20-1 with TRBJ2-1, with D perhaps TRBD2 (6 bases). The length of the CDR3 is 12 residues. Deletions cut 3 bases from V and 12 bases from J, with 15 bases between. Germline-derived CDR1 and CDR2 are DFQATT and SNEGSKA (reference sequence). In DNA, the CDR3 is TGCAGTGCTAGGAATTGGGACTGGAGGCAGTTCTTC. Protein sequence: CSARNWDWRQFF.

This clonotype was seen many times. The rearrangement links TRBV12-3 or TRBV12-4 to TRBJ1-2, with TRBD1 as a possible D gene (5 bases). There are 14 residues in the CDR3. V was trimmed by 6 bases and J by 4 bases, leaving 15 bases between them. DNA of the CDR3: TGTGCCAGCAGAATGGGGGACGGACCCTATGGCTACACCTTC. Protein sequence: CASRMGDGPYGYTF.

This clonotype came up many times. This chain connects TRBV28 to TRBJ1-4, with D uncertain. The CDR3 extends over 14 amino acids. Trimming removed 10 bases from V and 2 bases from J, with 14 bases in between. The V gene's germline CDR1 is MDHEN and CDR2 SYDVKM. Here the CDR3 reads CATGEHTTNEKLFF. The CDR3 DNA is TGTGCCACCGGGGAACATACGACTAATGAAAAACTGTTTTTT. The entire variable domain, with the rest obtained from reference TRBV28 and TRBJ1-4, is as follows: DVKVTQSSRYLVKRTGEKVFLECVQDMDHENMFWYRQDPGLGLRLIYFSYDVKMKEKGDIPEGYSVSREKKERFSLILESASTNQTSMYLCATGEHTTNEKLFFGSGTQLSVL.

The chain links TRBV6-1 to TRBJ2-7; 10 bases fit TRBD1. Germline V CDR1 and CDR2: MNHNS, SASEGT. J gave up 5 bases and V 6 bases, and 7 bases lay outside the gene matches. The CDR3 contains 14 residues. The CDR3 DNA sequence: TGTGCCAGCAGGCTGGGACAGGGGCGAAACGAGCAGTACTTC. This sequence encodes CASRLGQGRNEQYF.

J is TRBJ1-3 and V is TRBV20-1; a possible D gene is TRBD1 (6 bases). Trimming pared 5 bases from V and 2 bases from J, leaving 19 bases between. Germline lookup yields CDR1 DFQATT and CDR2 SNEGSKA (reference sequence). CDR3 size: 16 residues. The CDR3 coding sequence is TGCAGTGCTTCTGGGAACAGGGCCTCCACTGGAAACACCATATATTTT. It translates to CSASGNRASTGNTIYF.

This clonotype was recorded many times. This chain links TRBV29-1 with TRBJ2-3; D is perhaps TRBD2 (7 bases). V was shortened by 8 bases and J by 6 bases, with 15 bases between the two germline ends. Germline-derived CDR1 and CDR2 are SQVTM and ANQGSEA. This CDR3 is built from 12 residues. The CDR3, as DNA: TGCAGCAGTGGGGGGGCCAGGGATACGCAGTATTTT. This translates into CSSGGARDTQYF.

The chain is built from TRBV27 and TRBJ2-7, with 10 positions matching TRBD2. The junction had 9 bases not matched to a gene; V was cut back by 8 bases and J by 2 bases. The CDR3 runs 15 residues. The germline V gene encodes CDR1 MNHEY and CDR2 SMNVEV (reference sequence). In DNA form, the CDR3 reads TGTGCCAGCGGGCGATATCTAGCGGGAGCCTACGAGCAGTACTTC. It codes for CASGRYLAGAYEQYF.

The table lists this clonotype with a few counts. In nucleotides, the CDR3 is TGTGCCACCAGTGATTGGGCAAACAATGAGCAGTTCTTC. It yields the protein CATSDWANNEQFF. The chain joins TRBV24-1 to TRBJ2-1; D gene ambiguous. The germline V gene has CDR1 KGHDR and CDR2 SFDVKD. V was trimmed by 2 bases and J by 5 bases, leaving 6 bases between them. The CDR3 runs 13 residues.

V is TRBV28 and J is TRBJ1-6; a weak D match, TRBD1 (5 bases). This CDR3 spans 14 amino acids. V lost 5 bases, J lost 6 bases, and 11 bases lay in between. Germline values: CDR1 MDHEN, CDR2 SYDVKM. In DNA form, the CDR3 reads TGTGCCAGCAGTCCCGGACACCCTAATTCACCCCTCCACTTT. It encodes CASSPGHPNSPLHF.

In this sample, this clonotype turned up many times. V and J are TRBV28 and TRBJ2-7; TRBD2 matches 7 bases. Trimming took 6 bases from V and 2 from J; bases not matched to a gene: 10. This CDR3 is built from 15 residues. CDR1 is MDHEN, CDR2 SYDVKM, per germline. In nucleotides, the CDR3 is TGTGCCAGCAGATCTCCAGCGGGACCCACCTACGAGCAGTACTTC. This encodes CASRSPAGPTYEQYF.

This chain links TRBV14 with TRBJ2-3; tentative D call: TRBD2 (6 bases). V lost 5 bases and J lost 2, with 11 bases in between. CDR3 length equals 14 residues. The germline V gene has CDR1 SGHDN and CDR2 FVKESK. The CDR3 region has the DNA TGTGCCAGCAGCAAAGGAGGGCCCACAGATACGCAGTATTTT. Protein product: CASSKGGPTDTQYF.

This clonotype was picked up many times. The rearrangement uses TRBV6-5 and TRBJ2-7; TRBD1 agrees at 8 bases. J lost 1 base, V lost 2 bases, and 1 base had no gene match. The length of the CDR3 is 14 residues. Per germline, CDR1 MNHEY and CDR2 SVGAGI. The CDR3 region is CASSYQGASYEQYF. The CDR3 nucleotides are TGTGCCAGCAGTTACCAGGGGGCTTCCTACGAGCAGTACTTC.

The sample holds many counts of this clonotype. This chain uses TRBV7-9 with TRBJ1-5; TRBD1 is a possible D gene (5 bases). Per germline, CDR1 SEHNR and CDR2 FQNEAQ (reference sequence). V was shortened by 3 bases and J by 4 bases, with 10 bases between the two germline ends. This CDR3 spans 14 amino acids. The DNA of the CDR3 is TGTGCCAGCAGCTTGGGGGATGGAAATCAGCCCCAGCATTTT. This translates into CASSLGDGNQPQHF.

This sequence joins TRBV28 and TRBJ2-3, with D maybe TRBD2 (5 bases). Trimming cost V 3 bases and J 10 bases, with 14 bases left between them. CDR1 is MDHEN and CDR2 is SYDVKM in the germline V gene. The CDR3 loop spans 13 amino acids. In nucleotides, the CDR3 is TGTGCCAGCAGTTTGTTGCAGGACTCAGCGCAGTATTTT. Its protein product is CASSLLQDSAQYF.

This clonotype has more than one count but fewer than ten. The V and J genes are TRBV28 and TRBJ1-1; TRBD1 matches 7 bases. The V gene end was trimmed by 4 bases and the J gene end by 7 bases; junction bases not matched to a gene: 9. Germline assignment: CDR1 MDHEN and CDR2 SYDVKM. CDR3 length equals 14 residues. CDR3 DNA sequence: TGTGCCAGCAGTTCAACCGGGACAGCTTATGAAGCTTTCTTT. Translated, it gives CASSSTGTAYEAFF.

This clonotype has a count of ten or more. CDR3 coding DNA: TGCGCCAGCAGCCGTGGGAGCTCCTACGAGCAGTACTTC. As protein: CASSRGSSYEQYF. The chain couples TRBV4-3 to TRBJ2-7; D is possibly TRBD2 (5 bases). This CDR3 is built from 13 residues. The V gene lost 4 bases and the J gene lost 0 bases, with 7 bases spanning the gap. Germline V CDR1 and CDR2: LGHNA, YSLEER.

This clonotype was counted at least ten times. The gene calls are TRBV7-8 and TRBJ2-1; 9 positions agree with TRBD2. The CDR3 is made up of 16 amino acids. Trimming cost V 5 bases and J 4 bases; bases outside gene matches: 9. Germline values: CDR1 SGHVS, CDR2 FQNEAQ. This CDR3 is CASSTLTSGDYNEQFF. The CDR3 bases are TGTGCCAGCAGCACCCTGACTAGCGGAGATTACAATGAGCAGTTCTTC.

The chain employs TRBV6-1 and TRBJ2-1; possibly TRBD2 for D (6 bases). The CDR3 is made up of 13 amino acids. Looked up from germline, CDR1 is MNHNS and CDR2 is SASEGT. V lost 11 bases to trimming and J lost 4 bases, with 15 bases between them. The CDR3 reads CAGRSAQYNEQFF. In DNA form, the CDR3 reads TGTGCCGGGAGGTCAGCGCAGTACAATGAGCAGTTCTTC.

The chain joins TRBV20-1 to TRBJ1-4; D unresolved. Trimming removed 0 bases at V and 5 bases at J, with 10 bases between. This CDR3 contains 14 residues. Per germline, CDR1 DFQATT and CDR2 SNEGSKA (reference sequence). The CDR3 sequence is CSARDPRTNEKLFF. CDR3 nucleotides: TGCAGTGCTAGAGACCCACGGACGAATGAAAAACTGTTTTTT.

This clonotype was seen at least ten times. The genes are TRBV5-1 and TRBJ2-3; tentatively, D is TRBD1 (6 bases). Germline CDR1 and CDR2: SGHRS and YFSETQ. The CDR3 loop spans 15 amino acids. Trimming left V 2 bases short and J 1 base short, with 11 bases between. CDR3 sequence: CASSLQGLGTDTQYF. CDR3 coding DNA: TGCGCCAGCAGCTTACAGGGATTGGGCACAGATACGCAGTATTTT.

In this sample, this clonotype turned up many times. V is TRBV12-3 or TRBV12-4 and J is TRBJ2-7, with a weak D call TRBD2 (6 bases). The V end lost 6 bases, the J end lost 6 bases, and 9 bases lay between the germline ends. The CDR3 covers 11 residues. CDR3 in amino acids: CASSLGGEQYF. Here the CDR3 DNA reads TGTGCCAGCAGCTTGGGGGGCGAGCAGTACTTC.